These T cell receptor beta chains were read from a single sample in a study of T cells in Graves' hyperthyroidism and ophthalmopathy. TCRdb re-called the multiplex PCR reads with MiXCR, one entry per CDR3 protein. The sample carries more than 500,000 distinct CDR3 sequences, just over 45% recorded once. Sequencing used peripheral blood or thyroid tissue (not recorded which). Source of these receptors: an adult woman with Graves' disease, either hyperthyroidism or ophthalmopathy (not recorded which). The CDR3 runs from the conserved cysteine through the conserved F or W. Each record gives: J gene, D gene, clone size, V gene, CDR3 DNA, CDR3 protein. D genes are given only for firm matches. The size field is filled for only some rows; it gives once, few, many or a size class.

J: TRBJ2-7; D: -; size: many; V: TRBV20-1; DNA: TGCAGTGCTAGTCTCCAGGGCACCTACGAGCAGTACTTC; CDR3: CSASLQGTYEQYF
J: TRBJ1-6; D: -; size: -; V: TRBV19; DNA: TGTGCCAGTAGTAGGGGGGCCTTCGGGTCACCCCTCCACTTT; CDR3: CASSRGAFGSPLHF
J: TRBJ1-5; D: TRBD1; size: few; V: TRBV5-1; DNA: TGCGCCAGCAGCTTGGTTACAGGGGGCGGGCAGCCCCAGCATTTT; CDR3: CASSLVTGGGQPQHF
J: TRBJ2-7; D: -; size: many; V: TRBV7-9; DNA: TGTGCCAGCAGCAAGGGAGTTTCCGAGCAGTACTTC; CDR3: CASSKGVSEQYF
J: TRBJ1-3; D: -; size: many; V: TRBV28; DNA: TGTGCCAGCAGTCTCCAAGACACCATATATTTT; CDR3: CASSLQDTIYF
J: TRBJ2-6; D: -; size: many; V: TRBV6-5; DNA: TGTGCCAGCAGTCTAACGATTAGCTCTGGGGCCAACGTCCTGACTTTC; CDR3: CASSLTISSGANVLTF
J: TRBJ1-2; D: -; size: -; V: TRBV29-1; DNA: TGCAGCGTTGTTACAGGACCGCTGGGTGGCTACACCTTC; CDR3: CSVVTGPLGGYTF
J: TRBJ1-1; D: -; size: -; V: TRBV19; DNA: TGTGCCAGTATCACTCAGGGCCTCTACACTGAAGCTTTCTTT; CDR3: CASITQGLYTEAFF
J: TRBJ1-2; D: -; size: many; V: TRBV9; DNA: TGTGCCAGCAGCGTAGAGCCAGGGAGAAACTATGGCTACACCTTC; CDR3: CASSVEPGRNYGYTF
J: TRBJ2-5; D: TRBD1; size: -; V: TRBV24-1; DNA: TGTGCCACCAGTGATCCGACAGGGGGGGGCGAGACCCAGTACTTC; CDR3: CATSDPTGGGETQYF
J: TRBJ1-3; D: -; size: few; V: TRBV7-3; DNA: TGTGCCAGCAGCGGACCTACCATATATTTT; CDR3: CASSGPTIYF
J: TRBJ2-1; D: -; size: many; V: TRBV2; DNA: TGTGCCAGCAGGGAACGATACAATGAGCAGTTCTTC; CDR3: CASRERYNEQFF
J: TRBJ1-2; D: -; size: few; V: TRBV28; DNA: TGTGCCAGCAGTTTGCCGACAGGTGGCTACACCTTC; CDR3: CASSLPTGGYTF
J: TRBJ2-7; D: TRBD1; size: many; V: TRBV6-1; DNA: TGTGCCAGCAGTGGGTTGGGACAGTCCTACGAGCAGTACTTC; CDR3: CASSGLGQSYEQYF
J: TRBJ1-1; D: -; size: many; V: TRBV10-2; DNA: TGCGCCAGCGCTCGGTTGGACACTGAAGCTTTCTTT; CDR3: CASARLDTEAFF
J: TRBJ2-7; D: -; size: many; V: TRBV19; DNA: TGTGCCAGTAGTATGGGACGGGGGAACTACGAGCAGTACTTC; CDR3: CASSMGRGNYEQYF
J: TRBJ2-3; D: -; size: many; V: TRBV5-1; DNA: TGCGCCAGCGGCCCTGACGGATTTTGGGATACGCAGTATTTT; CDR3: CASGPDGFWDTQYF
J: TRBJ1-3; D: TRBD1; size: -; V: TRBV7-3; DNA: TGTGCCAGCAGCTTGGGACAGGGGGATGGCTACACCATATATTTT; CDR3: CASSLGQGDGYTIYF
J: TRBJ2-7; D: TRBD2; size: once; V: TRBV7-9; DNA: TGTGCCAGCAGCTTGACTAGCGGCGGGAATGAGCAGTACTTC; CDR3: CASSLTSGGNEQYF
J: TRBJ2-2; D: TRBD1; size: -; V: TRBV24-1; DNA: TGTGCCACCAGTGATTTTGGGACAGGGCCGGTCGGGGAGCTGTTTTTT; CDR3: CATSDFGTGPVGELFF
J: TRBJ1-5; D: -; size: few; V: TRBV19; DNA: TGTGCCAGTAAACAGGGCAGGCAAAGGAATCAGCCCCAGCATTTT; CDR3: CASKQGRQRNQPQHF
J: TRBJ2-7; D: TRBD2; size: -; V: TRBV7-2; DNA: TGTGCCAGCAGCCTAAGGGCAGGGGGCCGACTAGCGGGTAACGAGCAGTACTTC; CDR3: CASSLRAGGRLAGNEQYF
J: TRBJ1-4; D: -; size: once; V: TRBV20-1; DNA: TGCAGTGCTAGAACCAGCGGGCCAAATGAAAAACTGTTTTTT; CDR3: CSARTSGPNEKLFF
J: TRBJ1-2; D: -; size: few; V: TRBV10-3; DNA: TGTGCCATCAGTGAGTCGACGGGAGAGTATGGCTACACCTTC; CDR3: CAISESTGEYGYTF
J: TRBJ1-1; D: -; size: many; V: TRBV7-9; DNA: TGTGCCAGCTCCCCTCACACTGAAGCTTTCTTT; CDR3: CASSPHTEAFF
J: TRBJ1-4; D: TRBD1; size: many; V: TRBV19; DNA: TGTGCCAGCGGGACAGGGGGAGGTGAAAAACTGTTTTTT; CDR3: CASGTGGGEKLFF
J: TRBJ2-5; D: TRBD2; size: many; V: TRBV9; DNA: TGTGCCAGCAGCGTTAGTGGCGGGAGGTCCGAGACCCAGTACTTC; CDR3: CASSVSGGRSETQYF
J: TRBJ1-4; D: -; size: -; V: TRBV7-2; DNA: TGTGCCAGCAGTCCCCGGGGCGTTAATGAAAAACTGTTTTTT; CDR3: CASSPRGVNEKLFF
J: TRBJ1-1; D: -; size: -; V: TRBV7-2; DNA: TGTGCCAGCAGCTTAGCGCTTAGCGGGAACACTGAAGCTTTCTTT; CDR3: CASSLALSGNTEAFF
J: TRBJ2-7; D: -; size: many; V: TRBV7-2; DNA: TGTGCCAGCAGCTTGCCGGGGTTGAACTACGAGCAGTACTTC; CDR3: CASSLPGLNYEQYF
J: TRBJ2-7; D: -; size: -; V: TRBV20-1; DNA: TGCAGTGCTACCTCCGGGGGAGGCGGGTACGAGCAGTACTTC; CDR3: CSATSGGGGYEQYF
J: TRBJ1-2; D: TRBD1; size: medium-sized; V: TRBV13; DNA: TGTGCCAGCAGCGTCGGGACAGAATATGGCTACACCTTC; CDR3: CASSVGTEYGYTF
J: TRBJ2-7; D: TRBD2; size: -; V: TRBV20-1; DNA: TGCAGTGCTCACGGTAGCGGGCCTCGCTCCTACGAGCAGTACTTC; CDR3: CSAHGSGPRSYEQYF
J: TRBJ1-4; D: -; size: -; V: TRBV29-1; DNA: TGCAGCGTTGAAGGGGGCACAGTCGAAAAACTGTTTTTT; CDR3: CSVEGGTVEKLFF
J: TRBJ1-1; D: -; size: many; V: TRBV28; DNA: TGTGCCAGCAGTCCTGCAGGGAGTTACACTGAAGCTTTCTTT; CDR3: CASSPAGSYTEAFF
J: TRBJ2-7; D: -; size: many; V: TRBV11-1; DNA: TGTGCCAGCAGCTTCCCCCTAGGTGGCGAGCAGTACTTC; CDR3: CASSFPLGGEQYF
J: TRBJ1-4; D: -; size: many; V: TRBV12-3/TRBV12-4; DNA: TGTGCCAGCAGTTTAGCGGCTGAAAAACTGTTTTTT; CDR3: CASSLAAEKLFF
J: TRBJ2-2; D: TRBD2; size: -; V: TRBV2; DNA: TGTGCCAGCAGCCCTAGCGGGAGGGCCACCGGGGGGCTGTTTTTT; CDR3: CASSPSGRATGGLFF
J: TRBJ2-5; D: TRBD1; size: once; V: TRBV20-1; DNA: TGCAGTGCTAGGGAAATAACAGGGGGAGGACAAGAGACCCAGTACTTC; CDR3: CSAREITGGGQETQYF
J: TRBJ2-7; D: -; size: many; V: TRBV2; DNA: TGTGCCAGCAGTGAAAGGGTAGGGCAGTACTTC; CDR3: CASSERVGQYF
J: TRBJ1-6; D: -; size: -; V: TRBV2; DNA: TGTGCCAGCACTATGAATTCACCCCTCCACTTT; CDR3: CASTMNSPLHF
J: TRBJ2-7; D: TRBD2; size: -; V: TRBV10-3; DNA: TGTGCCATCAGTGGGACGGGACTAGCGGGAGGCCGATACGAGCAGTACTTC; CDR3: CAISGTGLAGGRYEQYF
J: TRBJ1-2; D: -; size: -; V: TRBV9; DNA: TGTGCCAGCAGCGACCTCCGAGGCTACACCTTC; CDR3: CASSDLRGYTF
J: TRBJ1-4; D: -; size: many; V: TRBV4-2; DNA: TGTGCCAGCAGCCGGGGGGGACTGACGGATGAAAAACTGTTTTTT; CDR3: CASSRGGLTDEKLFF
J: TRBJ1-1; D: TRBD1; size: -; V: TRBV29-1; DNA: TGCAGCGCAGGACAGGGGAGGAACACTGAAGCTTTCTTT; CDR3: CSAGQGRNTEAFF
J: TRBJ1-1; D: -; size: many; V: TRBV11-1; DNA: TGTGCCAGCAGCCGAGCCCGTAGGGTCGACGAAGCTTTCTTT; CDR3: CASSRARRVDEAFF
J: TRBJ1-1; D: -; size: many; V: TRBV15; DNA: TGTGCCACCAGCAGGGGGGCTGACTTTGGCACTGAAGCTTTCTTT; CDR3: CATSRGADFGTEAFF
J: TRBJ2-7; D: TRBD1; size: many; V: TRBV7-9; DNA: TGTGCCAGCAGCTTAGGGACAGGGACCTACGAGCAGTACTTC; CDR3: CASSLGTGTYEQYF
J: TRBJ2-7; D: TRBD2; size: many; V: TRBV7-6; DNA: TGTGCCAGCAGCTCCCTCGGGGCGGGAGGGCCGACCTACGAGCAGTACTTC; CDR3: CASSSLGAGGPTYEQYF
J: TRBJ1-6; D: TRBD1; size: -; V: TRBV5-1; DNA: TGCGCCAGCAGCAAAGGACAGGGGGCATCACCCCTCCACTTT; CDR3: CASSKGQGASPLHF
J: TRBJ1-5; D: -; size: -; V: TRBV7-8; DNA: TGTGCCAGCAGCCGCAATTTGGGAGTAGACGATCAGCCCCAGCATTTT; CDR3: CASSRNLGVDDQPQHF
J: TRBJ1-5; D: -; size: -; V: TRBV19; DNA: TGTGCCAGTAGTATCATAGGGGGGGGATATCAGCCCCAGCATTTT; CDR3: CASSIIGGGYQPQHF
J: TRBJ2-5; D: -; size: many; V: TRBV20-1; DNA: TGCAGTGCGGGGGGCAGGGTAGAAGAGACCCAGTACTTC; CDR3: CSAGGRVEETQYF
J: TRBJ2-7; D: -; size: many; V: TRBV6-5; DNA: TGTGCCAGCAGTGCTCCTGATAGGTCCGAGCAGTACTTC; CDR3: CASSAPDRSEQYF
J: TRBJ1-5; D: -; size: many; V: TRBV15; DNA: TGTGCCACCAGCAGACCCGACTGGTTCCAGCCCCAGCATTTT; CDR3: CATSRPDWFQPQHF
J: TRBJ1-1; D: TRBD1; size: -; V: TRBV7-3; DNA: TGTGCCAGCAGCTTACCCCTCAGGTTACGTTCGGGACAGGAAAACACTGAAGCTTTCTTT; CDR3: CASSLPLRLRSGQENTEAFF
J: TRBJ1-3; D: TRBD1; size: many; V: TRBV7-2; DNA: TGTGCCAGCAGTTCACGACAGGGAGCCCTCTCTGGAAACACCATATATTTT; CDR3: CASSSRQGALSGNTIYF
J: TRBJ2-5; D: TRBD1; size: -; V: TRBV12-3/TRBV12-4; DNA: TGTGCCAGCAGTGACGGTGAAGAGGAAGAGAGTAACAGGGGTGGGTCGAGGGAGACCCAGTACTTC; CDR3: CASSDGEEEESNRGGSRETQYF